This TCR beta chain originates from a study of response to subunit inactivated influenza vaccine. Findings and limits, study-wide: Authors suggested few new T cells are recruited by each seasonal influenza vaccination.

Many counts were recorded for this clonotype. Its antigen is not identified. MiXCR was run by TCRdb on the RT-PCR reads, yielding one entry per CDR3 protein. Counted here are 560,000 or so distinct CDR3 sequences, less than 8% occurring once; the ten biggest clones make up 10% to 15%. In germline, CDR1 is LNHDA, CDR2 SQIVND (reference sequence). The length of the CDR3 is 14 residues. Trimming took 3 bases from V and 6 from J; bases not matched to a gene: 6. Sample: PBMCs from blood, taken around 25 months after vaccination. J is TRBJ2-5 and V is TRBV19; 8 nucleotides align to TRBD2. The source of this sequence is a man in his fifties or sixties who received an inactivated influenza vaccine. The CDR3 DNA reads as TGTGCCAGTAGTATTCCCGGGACTAGGCAGACCCAGTACTTC. This gives the protein CASSIPGTRQTQYF.